This T cell receptor (beta chain) originates from a study of beta chain features in type 1 diabetes. V dropped 4 bases and J dropped 4; count of bases not matched to a gene: 7. The CDR3 spans 15 residues. The germline gives CDR1 SGDLS, CDR2 YYNGEE. Via CD45RO/CCR7/CD25/CD127/CD95/CD27, cells of the CD4+ naive, central memory, regulatory and stem cell-like memory subsets were sorted. This clone was detected a few times. Its antigen is unidentified. Study-wide findings and caveats: HLA influence on TCRB rearrangement stayed unresolved here. The similarity of naive, central memory and Treg TCRB repertoires appeared greater among patients than among healthy donors.

All of the isolated RNA was reverse transcribed, so expressed TCRB transcripts were sequenced. Measured with immunoSEQ multiplex PCR; TCRdb has only the in-frame clones, and not every one. The table includes roughly 330,000 clones, around 10% detected once. This chain connects TRBV9 to TRBJ2-7; 11 bases fit TRBD2. This TCR derives from a woman aged 30 to 39 in good health. What was sequenced was naive CD4+ T cells from blood. The CDR3 protein is CASSLGTSGLYEQYF. The CDR3 region has the DNA TGTGCCAGCAGCCTCGGGACTAGCGGTTTATACGAGCAGTACTTC.